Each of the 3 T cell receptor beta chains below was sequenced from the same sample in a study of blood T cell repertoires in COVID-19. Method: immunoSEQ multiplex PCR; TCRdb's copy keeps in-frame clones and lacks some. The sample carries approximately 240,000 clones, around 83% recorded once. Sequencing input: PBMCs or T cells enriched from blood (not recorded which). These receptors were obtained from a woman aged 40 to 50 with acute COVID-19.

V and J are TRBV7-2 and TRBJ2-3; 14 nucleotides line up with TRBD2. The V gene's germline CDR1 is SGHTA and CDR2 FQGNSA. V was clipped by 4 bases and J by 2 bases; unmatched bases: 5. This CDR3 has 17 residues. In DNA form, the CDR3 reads TGTGCCAGCAGCTCAGGACTAGCGGGGGGTTTCACAGATACGCAGTATTTT. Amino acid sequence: CASSSGLAGGFTDTQYF. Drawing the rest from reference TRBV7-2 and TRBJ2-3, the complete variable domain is GAGVSQSPSNKVTEKGKDVELRCDPISGHTALYWYRQSLGQGLEFLIYFQGNSAPDKSGLPSDRFSAERTGGSVSTLTIQRTQQEDSAVYLCASSSGLAGGFTDTQYFGPGTRLTVL.

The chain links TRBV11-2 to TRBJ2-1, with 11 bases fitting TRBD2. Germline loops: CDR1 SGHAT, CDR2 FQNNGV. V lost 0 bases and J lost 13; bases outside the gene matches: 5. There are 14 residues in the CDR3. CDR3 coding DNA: TGTGCCAGCAGCTTAGAAATGACTAGCGGGGAACAGTTCTTC. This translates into CASSLEMTSGEQFF.

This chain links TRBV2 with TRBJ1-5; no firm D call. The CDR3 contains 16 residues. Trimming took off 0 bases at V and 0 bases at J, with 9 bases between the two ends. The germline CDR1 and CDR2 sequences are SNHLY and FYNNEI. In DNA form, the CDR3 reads TGTGCCAGCAGTGAAGCGCGAAGAGATAGCAATCAGCCCCAGCATTTT. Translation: CASSEARRDSNQPQHF.